Below, 15 T cell receptor beta chains from the same sample are listed, as sequenced in a study of T cell responses to AZD1222 COVID-19 vaccine. Sequenced by immunoSEQ multiplex PCR; TCRdb stores in-frame clones only, minus some. The sample holds 120,000 or so clones, approximately 94% seen once. Sequences were derived from peripheral blood, sampled 28 days after the second AZD1222 dose. Every receptor here comes from an adult who received the AZD1222 COVID-19 vaccine.

This clone was seen once. The rearrangement joins TRBV19 to TRBJ1-2; D may be TRBD1 (6 bases). The CDR3 consists of 14 residues. The V gene's germline CDR1 is LNHDA and CDR2 SQIVND (reference sequence). V gave up 1 base and J gave up 8 bases, with 14 bases separating them. CDR3 amino acids: CASSIGPTGKGYTF. In DNA form, the CDR3 reads TGTGCCAGTAGTATAGGGCCCACAGGGAAGGGCTACACCTTC.

This sequence joins TRBV6-1 and TRBJ1-5, with 7 bases identical to TRBD1. The germline V gene has CDR1 MNHNS and CDR2 SASEGT. This CDR3 spans 15 amino acids. Trimming took 1 base from V and 6 from J; bases not matched to a gene: 6. CDR3 coding DNA: TGTGCCAGCAGTGAAGTGTGGACAGGTCCTCAGCCCCAGCATTTT. Protein: CASSEVWTGPQPQHF.

V and J are TRBV6-5 and TRBJ2-5; 7 bases map to TRBD2. Looked up from germline, CDR1 is MNHEY and CDR2 is SVGAGI. The length of the CDR3 is 15 residues. The junction had 12 bases not matched to a gene; V was cut back by 7 bases and J by 4 bases. The DNA of the CDR3 is TGTGCCAGCACTCCAGGGAGGGGACTGGGAGAGACCCAGTACTTC. It encodes CASTPGRGLGETQYF.

This clone appeared once. The J gene is TRBJ2-3, the V gene TRBV9; D perhaps matches TRBD1 (5 bases). Germline V CDR1 and CDR2: SGDLS, YYNGEE. The CDR3 loop spans 16 amino acids. Trimming stripped 5 bases from V and 0 bases from J, with 16 bases between. The chain's CDR3 is CASSGRGRASTDTQYF. The CDR3, as DNA: TGTGCCAGCAGTGGAAGGGGCAGAGCTAGCACAGATACGCAGTATTTT.

The CDR3 here is CASSRQGYEQYF. Written as DNA, the CDR3 is TGTGCCAGCAGTAGACAGGGATACGAGCAGTACTTC. The V and J genes are TRBV6-2 or TRBV6-3 and TRBJ2-7; 7 bases are shared with TRBD1. The CDR3 loop spans 12 amino acids. V lost 5 bases, J lost 4 bases, and 2 bases stayed unmatched. The germline gives CDR1 MNHEY, CDR2 SVGEGT.

This clone showed up just once. The rearrangement joins TRBV6-1 to TRBJ2-2; D unresolved. Germline V gives CDR1 MNHNS, CDR2 SASEGT. The CDR3 length is 15 residues. V was pared by 2 bases and J by 3 bases, with 10 bases between. CDR3 loop: CASSELPDHTGELFF. CDR3 DNA: TGTGCCAGCAGTGAACTTCCAGACCACACCGGGGAGCTGTTTTTT.

CDR3 region: CASSKGQGREPQYF. The CDR3 coding sequence is TGTGCCAGCAGCAAGGGACAGGGCCGTGAACCCCAGTACTTC. The J gene is TRBJ2-5, the V gene TRBV21-1; the D call in the table, TRBD1, was not verified against the DNA. TRBV21-1 is given as a pseudogene. CDR3 length equals 14 residues.

The rearrangement uses TRBV5-1 and TRBJ1-1; D might be TRBD1 (6 bases). CDR1 is SGHRS, CDR2 YFSETQ, per germline. This CDR3 comprises 12 residues. Here the CDR3 DNA reads TGCGTGCGACAGGCTAGGAACACTGAAGCTTTCTTT. Translated, it gives CVRQARNTEAFF.

The chain has TRBV5-1 and TRBJ1-2, with no clear D. CDR1 is SGHRS, CDR2 YFSETQ, per germline. CDR3 length: 13 residues. The V end was cut by 0 bases, the J end by 2 bases, with 5 bases between. The DNA for the CDR3 is TGCGCCAGCAGCTTGGCACAGAACTATGGCTACACCTTC. Translating it yields CASSLAQNYGYTF.

The rearrangement joins TRBV6-5 to TRBJ1-6; D uncertain. Germline V gene data show CDR1 as MNHEY and CDR2 as SVGAGI. V dropped 5 bases and J dropped 9 bases, with 14 bases sitting between them. The CDR3 length is 14 residues. The CDR3 nucleotides read TGTGCCAGCAGTCTCTACCGGAAGGGTTCACCCCTCCACTTT. It translates to CASSLYRKGSPLHF.

The sample holds one count of this clone. This chain links TRBV6-5 with TRBJ2-7; 9 bases are shared with TRBD2. The CDR3 consists of 14 residues. The germline V gene encodes CDR1 MNHEY and CDR2 SVGAGI. Unmatched junction bases numbered 6, after V lost 5 bases and J lost 4 bases. The CDR3 nucleotides are TGTGCCAGCAGTCCGACTAGCGGTGCATACGAGCAGTACTTC. Translating gives CASSPTSGAYEQYF.

The chain links TRBV18 to TRBJ2-1, with 10 bases aligning to TRBD2. The CDR3 runs 18 residues. From germline, CDR1 is KGHSH and CDR2 LQKENI. The V segment lost 1 base and the J segment 7 bases; nucleotides outside the gene matches: 13. This CDR3 is CASSPLPSGSRGGNEQFF. The DNA of the CDR3 is TGTGCCAGCTCACCACTGCCTAGCGGGAGCCGGGGGGGGAATGAGCAGTTCTTC.

The chain couples TRBV12-3 or TRBV12-4 to TRBJ1-4, with TRBD1 as a possible D gene (6 bases). The CDR3 has 13 residues. Trimming cost V 6 bases and J 7 bases, with 12 bases left between them. DNA for the CDR3: TGTGCCAGCAGGGGACAATGGGGTGAAAAACTGTTTTTT. As protein: CASRGQWGEKLFF.

The chain links TRBV27 to TRBJ1-4; maybe TRBD1 (5 bases). Germline V CDR1 and CDR2: MNHEY, SMNVEV (reference sequence). The V and J ends lost 4 bases and 2 bases respectively, with 14 bases between them. The CDR3 runs 16 residues. As DNA, the CDR3 is TGTGCCAGCAGTTCAAGGGGAGGGGCGACTAATGAAAAACTGTTTTTT. It is translated as CASSSRGGATNEKLFF.

In its sample, this clone was seen a few times. V and J are TRBV6-5 and TRBJ1-2; D remains ambiguous. This CDR3 is 13 amino acids long. Germline CDR1 MNHEY, CDR2 SVGAGI. V lost 6 bases and J lost 0, with 8 bases in between. This CDR3 reads CASSPRANYGYTF. CDR3 in DNA: TGTGCCAGCAGCCCCAGAGCTAACTATGGCTACACCTTC.